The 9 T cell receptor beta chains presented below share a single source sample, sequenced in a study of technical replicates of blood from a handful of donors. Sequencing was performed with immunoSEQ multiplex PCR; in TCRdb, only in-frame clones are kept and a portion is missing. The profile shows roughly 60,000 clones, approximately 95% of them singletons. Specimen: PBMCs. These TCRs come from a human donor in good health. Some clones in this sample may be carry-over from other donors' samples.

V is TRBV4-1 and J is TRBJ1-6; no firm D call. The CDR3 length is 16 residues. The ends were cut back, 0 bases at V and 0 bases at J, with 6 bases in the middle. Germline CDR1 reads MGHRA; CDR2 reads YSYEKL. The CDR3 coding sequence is TGCGCCAGCAGCCAAGATTTCAGCTCCTATAATTCACCCCTCCACTTT. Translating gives CASSQDFSSYNSPLHF.

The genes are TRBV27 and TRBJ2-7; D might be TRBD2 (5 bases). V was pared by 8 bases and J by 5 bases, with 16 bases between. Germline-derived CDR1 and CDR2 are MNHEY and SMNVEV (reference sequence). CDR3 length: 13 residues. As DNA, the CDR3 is TGTGCCAGCCAGACCCGGGAACGCGACGAGCAGTACTTC. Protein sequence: CASQTRERDEQYF.

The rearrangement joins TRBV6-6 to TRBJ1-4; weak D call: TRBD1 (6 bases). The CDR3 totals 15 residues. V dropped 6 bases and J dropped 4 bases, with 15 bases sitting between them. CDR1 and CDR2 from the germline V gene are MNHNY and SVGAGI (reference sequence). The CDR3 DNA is TGTGCCAGCAGGAGACAGGCCCTTAATAATGAAAAACTGTTTTTT. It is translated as CASRRQALNNEKLFF.

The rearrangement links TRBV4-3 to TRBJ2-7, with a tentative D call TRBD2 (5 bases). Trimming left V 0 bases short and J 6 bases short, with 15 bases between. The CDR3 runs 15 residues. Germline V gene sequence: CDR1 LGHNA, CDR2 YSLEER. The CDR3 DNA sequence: TGCGCCAGCAGCCAAGATAAGGCGGGTTCAGGCGAGCAGTACTTC. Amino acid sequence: CASSQDKAGSGEQYF.

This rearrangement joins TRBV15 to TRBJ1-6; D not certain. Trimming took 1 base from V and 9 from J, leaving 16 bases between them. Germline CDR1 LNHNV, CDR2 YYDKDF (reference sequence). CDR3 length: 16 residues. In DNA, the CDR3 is TGTGCCACCAGCAGAGGTTATGGGCTGCTTGCTTCACCCCTCCACTTT. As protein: CATSRGYGLLASPLHF.

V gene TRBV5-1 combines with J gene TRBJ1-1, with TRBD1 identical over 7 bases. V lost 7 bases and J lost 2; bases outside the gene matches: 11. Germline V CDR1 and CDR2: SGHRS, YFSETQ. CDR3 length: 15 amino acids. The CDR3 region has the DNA TGCGCCAGCCAAAAGGGGGACAGATTTAACACTGAAGCTTTCTTT. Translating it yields CASQKGDRFNTEAFF.

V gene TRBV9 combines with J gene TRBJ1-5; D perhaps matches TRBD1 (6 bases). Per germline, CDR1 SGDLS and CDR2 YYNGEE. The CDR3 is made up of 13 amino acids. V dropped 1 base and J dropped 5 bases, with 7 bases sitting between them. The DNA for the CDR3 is TGTGCCAGCAGCGTATCAGGGGATCAGCCCCAGCATTTT. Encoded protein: CASSVSGDQPQHF.

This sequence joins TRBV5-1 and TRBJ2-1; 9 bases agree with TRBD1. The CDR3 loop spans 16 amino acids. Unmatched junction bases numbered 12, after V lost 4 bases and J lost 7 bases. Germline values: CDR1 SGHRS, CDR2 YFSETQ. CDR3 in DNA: TGCGCCAGCAGCCTCGAAGGACAGGGGTATTCGAATGAGCAGTTCTTC. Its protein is CASSLEGQGYSNEQFF.

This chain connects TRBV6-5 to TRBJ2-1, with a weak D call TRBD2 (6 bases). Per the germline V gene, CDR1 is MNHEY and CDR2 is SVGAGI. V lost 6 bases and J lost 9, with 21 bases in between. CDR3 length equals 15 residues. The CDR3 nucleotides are TGTGCCAGCAGACCCCGTCCCGGGACCGGGAGTGAGCAGTTCTTC. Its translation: CASRPRPGTGSEQFF.